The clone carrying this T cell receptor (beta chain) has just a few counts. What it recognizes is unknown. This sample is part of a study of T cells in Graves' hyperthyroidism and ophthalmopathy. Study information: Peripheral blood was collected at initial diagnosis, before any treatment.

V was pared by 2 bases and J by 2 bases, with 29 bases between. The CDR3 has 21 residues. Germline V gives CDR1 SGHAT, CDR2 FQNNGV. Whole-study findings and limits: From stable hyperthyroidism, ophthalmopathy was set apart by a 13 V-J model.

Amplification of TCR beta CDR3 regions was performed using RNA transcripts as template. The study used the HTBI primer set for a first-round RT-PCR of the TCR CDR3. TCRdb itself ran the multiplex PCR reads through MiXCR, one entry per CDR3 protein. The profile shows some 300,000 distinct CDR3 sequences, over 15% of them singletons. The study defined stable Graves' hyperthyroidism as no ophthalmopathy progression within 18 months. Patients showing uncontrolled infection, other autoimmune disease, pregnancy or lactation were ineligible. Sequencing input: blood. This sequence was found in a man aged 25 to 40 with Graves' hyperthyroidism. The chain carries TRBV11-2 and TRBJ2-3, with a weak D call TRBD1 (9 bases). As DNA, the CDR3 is TGTGCCAGCAGCTTATTACCGGGACAGGGTCTAAGTAGCGGGAACACAGATACGCAGTATTTT. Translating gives CASSLLPGQGLSSGNTDTQYF. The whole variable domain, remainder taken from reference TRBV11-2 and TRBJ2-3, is EAGVAQSPRYKIIEKRQSVAFWCNPISGHATLYWYQQILGQGPKLLIQFQNNGVVDDSQLPKDRFSAERLKGVDSTLKIQPAKLEDSAVYLCASSLLPGQGLSSGNTDTQYFGPGTRLTVL.